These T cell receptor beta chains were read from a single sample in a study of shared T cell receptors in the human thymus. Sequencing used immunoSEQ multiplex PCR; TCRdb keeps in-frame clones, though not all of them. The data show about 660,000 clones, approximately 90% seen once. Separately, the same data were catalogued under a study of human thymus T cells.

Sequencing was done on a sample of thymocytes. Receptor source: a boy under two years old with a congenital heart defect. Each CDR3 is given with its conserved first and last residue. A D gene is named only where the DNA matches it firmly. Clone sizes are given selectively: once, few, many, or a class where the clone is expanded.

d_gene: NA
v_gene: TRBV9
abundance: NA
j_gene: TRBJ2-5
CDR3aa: CASSPPSDQETQYF
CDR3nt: TGTGCCAGCAGCCCCCCTAGCGATCAAGAGACCCAGTACTTC

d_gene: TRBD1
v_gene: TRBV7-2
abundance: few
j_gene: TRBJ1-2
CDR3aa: CASSLQGGDGYTF
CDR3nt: TGTGCCAGCAGCTTACAGGGGGGAGATGGCTACACCTTC

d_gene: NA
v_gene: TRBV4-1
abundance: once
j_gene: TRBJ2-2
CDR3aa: CASSQDLGEAGELFF
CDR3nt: TGCGCCAGCAGCCAAGATCTAGGCGAAGCCGGGGAGCTGTTTTTT

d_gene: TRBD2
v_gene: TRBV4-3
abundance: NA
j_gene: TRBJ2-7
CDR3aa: CASSQDRRTRGREQYF
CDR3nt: TGCGCCAGCAGCCAAGATAGGAGGACTAGAGGGCGCGAGCAGTACTTC

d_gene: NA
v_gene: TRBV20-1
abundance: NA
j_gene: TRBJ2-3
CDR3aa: CSALHGDTQYF
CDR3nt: TGCAGTGCCTTACACGGGGATACGCAGTATTTT

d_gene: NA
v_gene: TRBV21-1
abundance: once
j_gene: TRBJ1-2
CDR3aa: CASSVPRGSDGYTF
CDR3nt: TGTGCCAGCAGCGTACCCAGGGGGTCGGATGGCTACACCTTC

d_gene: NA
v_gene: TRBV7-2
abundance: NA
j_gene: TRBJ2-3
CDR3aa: CASSFRSGYIRTDTQYF
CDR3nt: TGTGCCAGCAGCTTCCGTAGCGGATATATTCGCACAGATACGCAGTATTTT

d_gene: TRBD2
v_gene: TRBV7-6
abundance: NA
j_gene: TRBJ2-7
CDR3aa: CASTRTSKTEQYF
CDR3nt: TGTGCCAGCACCAGGACTAGCAAAACCGAGCAGTACTTC

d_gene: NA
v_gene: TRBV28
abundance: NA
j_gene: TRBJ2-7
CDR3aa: CASSYRRTYEQYF
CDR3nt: TGTGCCAGCAGCTACCGGAGGACCTACGAGCAGTACTTC

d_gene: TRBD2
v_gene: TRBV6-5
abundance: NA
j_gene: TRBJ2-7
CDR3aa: CASSYRPSGDYYEQYF
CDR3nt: TGTGCCAGCAGTTACCGGCCTAGCGGGGACTACTACGAGCAGTACTTC

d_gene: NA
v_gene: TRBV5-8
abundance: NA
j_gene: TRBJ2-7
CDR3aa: CASSLRSQGSYEQYF
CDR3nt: TGTGCCAGCAGCTTGCGGTCCCAGGGCTCCTACGAGCAGTACTTC

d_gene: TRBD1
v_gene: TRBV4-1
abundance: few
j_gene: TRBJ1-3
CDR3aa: CASSRGGQGPTGNTIYF
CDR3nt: TGCGCCAGCAGCCGGGGGGGACAGGGACCTACTGGAAACACCATATATTTT

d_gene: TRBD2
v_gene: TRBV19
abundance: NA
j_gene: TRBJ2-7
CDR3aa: CASTSTSGRYHEQYF
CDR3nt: TGTGCCAGTACCTCGACTAGCGGGAGATACCACGAGCAGTACTTC

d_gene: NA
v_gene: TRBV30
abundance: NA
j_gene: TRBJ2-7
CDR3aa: CAWSTTGHDYEQYF
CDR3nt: TGTGCCTGGAGTACGACGGGACACGACTACGAGCAGTACTTC

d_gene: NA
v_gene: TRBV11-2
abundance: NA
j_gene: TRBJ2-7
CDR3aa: CASSLETGYAYYEQYF
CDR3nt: TGTGCCAGCAGCTTAGAGACGGGTTACGCGTACTACGAGCAGTACTTC

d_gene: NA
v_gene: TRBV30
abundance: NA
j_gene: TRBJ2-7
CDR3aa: CAWSVGGVAYEQYF
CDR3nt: TGTGCCTGGAGTGTTGGGGGCGTCGCCTACGAGCAGTACTTC

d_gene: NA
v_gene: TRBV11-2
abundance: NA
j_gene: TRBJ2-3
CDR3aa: CASSFLRKAGQYF
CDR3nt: TGTGCCAGCAGCTTTCTTAGGAAAGCAGGGCAGTATTTT

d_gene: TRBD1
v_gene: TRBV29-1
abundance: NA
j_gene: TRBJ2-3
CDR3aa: CSVEGPDRATDTQYF
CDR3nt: TGCAGCGTTGAAGGTCCTGACAGGGCCACAGATACGCAGTATTTT

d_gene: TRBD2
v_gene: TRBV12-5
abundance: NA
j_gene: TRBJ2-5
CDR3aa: CASGLLSTSQEQETQYF
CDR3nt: TGTGCTAGTGGTTTGCTGTCGACTAGCCAGGAACAAGAGACCCAGTACTTC

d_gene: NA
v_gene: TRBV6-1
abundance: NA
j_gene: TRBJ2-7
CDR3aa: CASSEIPGDYEQYF
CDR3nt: TGTGCCAGCAGTGAAATCCCAGGGGACTACGAGCAGTACTTC

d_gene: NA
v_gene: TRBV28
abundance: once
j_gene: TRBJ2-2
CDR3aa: CASSYGGVKGQASNTGELFF
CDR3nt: TGTGCCAGCAGTTATGGGGGGGTGAAGGGACAGGCCTCGAACACCGGGGAGCTGTTTTTT

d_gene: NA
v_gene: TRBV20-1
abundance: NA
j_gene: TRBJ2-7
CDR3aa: CSVYASYEQYF
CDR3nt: TGCAGTGTTTACGCGTCCTACGAGCAGTACTTC

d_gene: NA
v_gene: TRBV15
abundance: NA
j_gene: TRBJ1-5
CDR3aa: CATSRSRVQPQHF
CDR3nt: TGTGCCACCAGCAGATCCAGGGTTCAGCCCCAGCATTTT

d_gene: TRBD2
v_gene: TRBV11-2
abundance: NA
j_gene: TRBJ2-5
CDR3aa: CASSLGTSGPSREETQYF
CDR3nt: TGTGCCAGCAGCTTAGGGACTAGCGGCCCATCTCGGGAGGAGACCCAGTACTTC

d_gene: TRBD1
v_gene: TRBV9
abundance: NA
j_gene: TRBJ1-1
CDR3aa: CASSPGGTGKSPVLNTEAFF
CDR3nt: TGTGCCAGCAGCCCAGGGGGGACAGGGAAGAGCCCCGTGCTGAACACTGAAGCTTTCTTT

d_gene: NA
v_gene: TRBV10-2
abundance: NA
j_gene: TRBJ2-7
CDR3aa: CASSEAPGEVNEQYF
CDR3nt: TGCGCCAGCAGTGAGGCCCCGGGAGAAGTAAACGAGCAGTACTTC

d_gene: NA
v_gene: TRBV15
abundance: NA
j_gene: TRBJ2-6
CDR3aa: CATSRGAYGANVLTF
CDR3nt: TGTGCCACCAGCAGGGGGGCTTATGGGGCCAACGTCCTGACTTTC

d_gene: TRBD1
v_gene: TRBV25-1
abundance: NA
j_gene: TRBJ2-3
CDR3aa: CASRHSGTANTDTQYF
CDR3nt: TGTGCCAGCAGACACTCCGGGACAGCCAACACAGATACGCAGTATTTT

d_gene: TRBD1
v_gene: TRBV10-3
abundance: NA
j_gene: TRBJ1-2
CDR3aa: CAIRDRGGYGYTF
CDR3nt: TGTGCCATCAGGGACAGGGGCGGCTATGGCTACACCTTC

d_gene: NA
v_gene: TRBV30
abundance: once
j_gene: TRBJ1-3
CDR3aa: CAWSGIPQEELSGNTIYF
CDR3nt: TGTGCCTGGAGTGGGATACCACAAGAGGAACTCTCTGGAAACACCATATATTTT

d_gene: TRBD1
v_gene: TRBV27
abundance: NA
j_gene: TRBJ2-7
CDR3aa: CASSPPQTGGVYEQYF
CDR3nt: TGTGCCAGCAGTCCCCCTCAGACAGGGGGCGTTTACGAGCAGTACTTC

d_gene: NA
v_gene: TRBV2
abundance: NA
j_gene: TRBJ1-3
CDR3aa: CASSEAPSPLSGNTIYF
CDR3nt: TGTGCCAGCAGTGAAGCGCCGAGCCCCCTCTCTGGAAACACCATATATTTT

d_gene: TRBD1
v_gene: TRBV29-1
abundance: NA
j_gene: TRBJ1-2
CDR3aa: CSALTGTIGYTF
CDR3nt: TGCAGCGCACTGACAGGGACAATTGGCTACACCTTC

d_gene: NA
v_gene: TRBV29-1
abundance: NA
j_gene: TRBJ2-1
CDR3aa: CSVGVWSVTSEEQFF
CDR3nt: TGCAGCGTTGGAGTCTGGAGTGTGACCAGCGAGGAGCAGTTCTTC

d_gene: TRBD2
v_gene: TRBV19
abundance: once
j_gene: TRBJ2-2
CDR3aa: CASSSGLQNTGELFF
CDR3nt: TGTGCCAGTAGTTCGGGACTACAGAACACCGGGGAGCTGTTTTTT

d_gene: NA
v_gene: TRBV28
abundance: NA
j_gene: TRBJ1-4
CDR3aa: CASSLIVRRRDNEKLFF
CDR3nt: TGTGCCAGCAGTTTGATCGTCAGGAGGAGGGATAATGAAAAACTGTTTTTT

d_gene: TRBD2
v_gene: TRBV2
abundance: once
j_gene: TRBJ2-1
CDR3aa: CASSPLLAGGPRYNEQFF
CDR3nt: TGTGCCAGCAGTCCGCTTCTGGCGGGAGGGCCGAGATACAATGAGCAGTTCTTC

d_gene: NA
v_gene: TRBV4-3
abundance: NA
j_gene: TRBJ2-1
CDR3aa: CASSQDKIAATRNEQFF
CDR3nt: TGCGCCAGCAGCCAAGATAAGATAGCTGCTACGAGGAATGAGCAGTTCTTC

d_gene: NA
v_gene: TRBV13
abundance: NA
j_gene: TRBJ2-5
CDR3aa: CASSVLRTQETQYF
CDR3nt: TGTGCCAGCAGCGTCTTGAGGACTCAAGAGACCCAGTACTTC

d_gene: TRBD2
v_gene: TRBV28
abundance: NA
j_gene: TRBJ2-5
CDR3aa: CASSSLGLAGDQETQYF
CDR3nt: TGTGCCAGCAGTTCTCTCGGGCTAGCGGGGGACCAAGAGACCCAGTACTTC

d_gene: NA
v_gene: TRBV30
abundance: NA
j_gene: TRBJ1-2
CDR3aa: CASSLCSYTF
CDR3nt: TGTGCCTCGTCCCTATGTAGCTACACCTTC

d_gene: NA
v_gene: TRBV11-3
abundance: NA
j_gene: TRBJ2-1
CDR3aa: CASSTSRRHNEQFF
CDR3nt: TGTGCCAGCAGCACCTCCAGGAGGCACAATGAGCAGTTCTTC

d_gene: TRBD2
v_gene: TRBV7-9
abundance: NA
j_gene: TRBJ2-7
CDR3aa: CASSLRETSGYEQYF
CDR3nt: TGTGCCAGCAGCTTAAGGGAGACTAGCGGGTACGAGCAGTACTTC

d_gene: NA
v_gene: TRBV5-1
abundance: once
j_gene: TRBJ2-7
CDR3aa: CASSPGLFSYEQYF
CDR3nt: TGCGCCAGCAGCCCCGGACTATTTTCCTACGAGCAGTACTTC

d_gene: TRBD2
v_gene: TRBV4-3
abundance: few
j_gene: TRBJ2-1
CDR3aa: CASTPWRESNEQFF
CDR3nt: TGCGCCAGCACCCCCTGGCGGGAGAGCAATGAGCAGTTCTTC

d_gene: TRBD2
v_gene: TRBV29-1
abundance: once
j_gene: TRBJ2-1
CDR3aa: CSVEYSGRVLYNEQFF
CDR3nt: TGCAGCGTTGAGTATAGCGGGAGGGTTTTATACAATGAGCAGTTCTTC